Described below is a single TCR beta chain sequence and its context. Its antigen specificity is not known. There are no base qualities to consult, and no much larger clone falls within one base. The CDR3 regions of human TCRbeta chains were subjected to immunosequencing. The study's processing was this. TCRs in the repertoires were matched against a reference library of SARS-CoV-2-specific TCRs that had been generated with the MIRA antigen-specificity platform. Breadth was defined as the fraction of unique TCRs that were SARS-CoV-2-associated, and depth was defined as the fraction of total T cells that were SARS-CoV-2-associated. Each spike-specific TCR was assigned to its reactive spike region and to a CD4 or CD8 class using the MIRA data. Log10-transformed breadth and depth values were compared by one-way ANOVA with Sidak's multiple comparisons tests. This is the immuneACCESS table as TCRdb keeps it, with only in-frame sequences that have V and J called. A part of the clones is gone; compared with another copy, unresolved V genes explain less than half, and the rest is unexplained. The D gene and trimming were derived from the DNA, and the V and J assignments and clone size from that table. This sample is represented by tens of thousands of clones; around 80% of them were singletons. The ten largest clones take up approximately 20% of the sample.

This entry comes from a study of T cell responses to AZD1222 COVID-19 vaccine (dated by TCRdb to the early 2020s). Background for the entire study: AZD1222 recipients given second doses at about 4 weeks or at about 12 weeks were pooled, since spike-specific TCR depth and breadth were not found to differ between the two schedules. TCR sequencing was performed for 230 to 250 trial participants, of whom about 200 were given two doses of AZD1222 and around 25 were given two doses of MenACWY control vaccine. Trial participants were enrolled into age subgroups of 18-55, 56-69 and 70-plus years, which contained about 150, 28 and 57 TCR-sequenced participants, respectively.

Explained via the paper, the time point label denotes: baseline before first vaccination. Vaccinee samples were obtained from the UK trials COV001 and COV002, which included a single-blind randomized controlled phase 2/3 trial of AZD1222 (ChAdOx1 nCoV-19) in healthy adults. For TCRbeta chain sequencing, PBMC samples from trial participants were taken at day 0 and at day 28 after the second dose. Paper-wide results and their limitations: After two AZD1222 doses, spike-specific TCR breadth and depth were significantly higher than at day 0 and than in MenACWY recipients. Conclusions about previously exposed vaccinees are limited, since just a handful of AZD1222 recipients were seropositive for SARS-CoV-2 at baseline. Participants were mostly white British, with more females than males. The authors suggested clonal diversity may have been underestimated. The 56-69-year group was small, and its depth increase did not reach significance, likely because of low power. Reportedly, almost half of the unique spike-specific TCRs recognized epitopes lying outside the regions that are mutated in the B.1.351 and B.1.1.7 variants. Because no samples from the day 14 peak response were available, repertoires could be characterized only after the peak T cell response. CD4 TCRs associated with the vaccine covered the entire spike protein, and the dominant responses were in regions 160-218 and 743-854.

The CDR3 holds 13 amino acids from the cysteine to the phenylalanine. Only the CDR3 portion is preserved as DNA: 39 bases, with reading frame beginning at the first base. Taken from the germline V gene, the CDR1 and CDR2 loops are SGHNT and YENEEA. V drops 6 bases and J drops 1 base, leaving 6 bases in between. The source of this sequence is an adult in good health. This chain is built from TRBV11-3 and TRBJ2-2; no D gene can be assigned with confidence. The starting material was peripheral blood, obtained on day 0 of AZD1222 vaccination. DNA sequence: TGTGCCAGCAGTCTTATGAACACCGGGGAGCTGTTTTTT. The resulting protein is CASSLMNTGELFF. Where the CDR3 stops, the reference TRBV11-3 and TRBJ2-2 genes take over; the full variable domain is EAGVVQSPRYKIIEKKQPVAFWCNPISGHNTLYWYLQNLGQGPELLIRYENEEAVDDSQLPKDRFSAERLKGVDSTLKIQPAELGDSAVYLCASSLMNTGELFFGEGSRLTVL.